This entry is about one T cell receptor beta chain. The antigen remains unidentified. The data derive from a study of monozygotic twins with inflammatory bowel disease. With the 5' RACE reads reprocessed, TCRdb shows one record per CDR3 protein and no DNA. Here the sample table reports 190,000 or so distinct CDR3 sequences. Germline CDR1 and CDR2: SGHRS and YFSETQ. The CDR3 loop spans 13 amino acids. Study observations and caveats: Healthy co-twins, by inverse Simpson, had higher TCRbeta diversity than their siblings with IBD. No detectable difference in repertoire similarity separated concordant from discordant twins, possibly as a result of limited power.

The sequenced sample consisted of blood. The sequence came from a human donor with ulcerative colitis or Crohn's disease, or a healthy co-twin of an affected twin (not recorded which). The chain links TRBV5-1 to TRBJ2-1; TCRdb names TRBD2, which stays unverified in the absence of DNA. CDR3 sequence: CASSWGLEVEQFF.